The 27 T cell receptor beta chains below come from one sample, sequenced in a study of blood T cells in healthy people across ages. It was with a sample-barcoded 5' primer and a J-beta primer mix that a second PCR of roughly 7 to 12 cycles was run. TCRdb called the 5' RACE reads again in MiXCR, with one record for every CDR3 protein. The sample consists of around 800,000 distinct CDR3 sequences, around 68% of them appearing once. Material: blood. The source is a man between 25 and 39 years old in good health.

The DNA for the CDR3 is TGTGCCAATCACACCGGAGCTCCATACGAGCAGTACTTC. Translating it yields CANHTGAPYEQYF. This chain joins TRBV12-1 and TRBJ2-7. TRBV12-1 is a documented pseudogene. The CDR3 runs to 13 residues.

The genes are TRBV7-9 and TRBJ2-7; tentative D call: TRBD2 (5 bases). The length of the CDR3 is 14 residues. Germline CDR1 is SEHNR and CDR2 is FQNEAQ (reference sequence). Trimming pared 1 base from V and 3 bases from J, leaving 10 bases between. The chain's CDR3 is CASSLGGPIYEQYF. As DNA, the CDR3 is TGTGCCAGCAGCTTAGGAGGGCCGATCTACGAGCAGTACTTC.

As for this clonotype: A read error may account for a junction end that differs from germline. The genes are TRBV5-1 and TRBJ2-7; 13 bases are a match to TRBD2. Germline loops: CDR1 SGHRS, CDR2 YFSETQ. This CDR3 spans 18 amino acids. Written as DNA, the CDR3 is TGCGCCAGCGGCTTGGCGACTAGCGGGGGGATCCGCTCCTACGAGCAGTACTTC. It codes for CASGLATSGGIRSYEQYF.

The chain employs TRBV7-9 and TRBJ1-2; a possible D gene is TRBD1 (5 bases). The V gene's germline CDR1 is SEHNR and CDR2 FQNEAQ (reference sequence). The CDR3 contains 14 residues. Trimming left V 4 bases short and J 3 bases short, with 12 bases between. CDR3 in amino acids: CASSSGTEDYGYTF. In DNA, the CDR3 is TGTGCCAGCAGCTCCGGGACGGAAGACTATGGCTACACCTTC.

The chain combines TRBV29-1 with TRBJ2-2, with 11 bases identical to TRBD1. This CDR3 region has 14 residues. The germline V gene encodes CDR1 SQVTM and CDR2 ANQGSEA. Trimming at V came to 5 bases and at J to 9 bases, leaving 8 bases not matched to a gene. CDR3 DNA sequence: TGCAGCGTTACCGGGACAGGGGGTTTTCGGGAGCTGTTTTTT. Translation: CSVTGTGGFRELFF.

The chain recombines TRBV6-2 or TRBV6-3 with TRBJ2-4; weak D call: TRBD1 (6 bases). Near its end, the DNA agrees better with TRBJ2-5, so the J call may be wrong. Germline loops: CDR1 MNHEY, CDR2 SVGEGT. The length of the CDR3 is 15 residues. Here the CDR3 reads CASSFTRDTQETQYF. The CDR3 nucleotides read TGTGCCAGCAGCTTCACTCGGGACACTCAAGAGACCCAGTACTTC.

V is TRBV20-1 and J is TRBJ1-1, with no clear D. CDR3 length: 15 amino acids. Looked up from germline, CDR1 is DFQATT and CDR2 is SNEGSKA (reference sequence). The V end lost 5 bases, the J end lost 1 base, and 17 bases lay between the germline ends. The CDR3 is CSALKIQEGNTEAFF. DNA of the CDR3: TGCAGTGCTCTGAAGATCCAGGAGGGGAACACTGAAGCTTTCTTT.

The J gene is TRBJ1-5, the V gene TRBV6-1; possibly TRBD1 for D (5 bases). V lost 2 bases and J lost 5, with 13 bases in between. CDR1 and CDR2 from the germline V gene are MNHNS and SASEGT. CDR3 length: 15 residues. CDR3 nucleotides: TGTGCCAGCAGTGAATCGTGGGGGACGCATCAGCCCCAGCATTTT. Its protein is CASSESWGTHQPQHF.

This clonotype was observed a handful of times. V usage is TRBV7-9 and J usage is TRBJ2-3, with 7 bases fitting TRBD1. CDR1 is SEHNR, CDR2 FQNEAQ, per germline (reference sequence). The CDR3 spans 15 residues. The V and J ends lost 4 bases and 0 bases, in that order; junction bases with no gene match: 4. CDR3 DNA: TGTGCCAGCAGCTCTAGGGACAGCAGCACAGATACGCAGTATTTT. Its protein product is CASSSRDSSTDTQYF.

The chain is built from TRBV20-1 and TRBJ2-7; 10 nucleotides agree with TRBD2. The J call may be in error: the DNA end matches TRBJ2-5 better. The CDR3 is made up of 14 amino acids. Germline V gene sequence: CDR1 DFQATT, CDR2 SNEGSKA (reference sequence). CDR3: CSARGLAGAQTQYF. CDR3 nucleotide sequence: TGCAGTGCTAGAGGGCTAGCGGGGGCCCAGACCCAGTACTTC.

This chain links TRBV20-1 with TRBJ2-7, with a tentative D call TRBD2 (7 bases). The CDR3 runs to 14 residues. Per germline, CDR1 DFQATT and CDR2 SNEGSKA (reference sequence). V was shortened by 6 bases and J by 4 bases, with 19 bases between the two germline ends. In DNA form, the CDR3 reads TGCAGTGCCCAAGCAAGGGAGGGGGGATACGAGCAGTACTTC. Translation: CSAQAREGGYEQYF.

Notes on this clonotype: The junction departs from the called germline gene at one end, perhaps through a read error. V and J are TRBV9 and TRBJ1-2; 10 bases map to TRBD1. The length of the CDR3 is 16 residues. CDR1 and CDR2 (germline): SGDLS, YYNGEE. The CDR3 reads CASGVVTGQGRYGYTF. CDR3 coding DNA: TGTGCCAGCGGCGTAGTAACGGGACAGGGGAGGTATGGCTACACCTTC.

This sequence joins TRBV6-2 or TRBV6-3 and TRBJ1-2; no clear D. Per germline, CDR1 MNHEY and CDR2 SVGEGT. The CDR3 is made up of 14 amino acids. The V gene lost 5 bases and the J gene lost 4 bases, with 14 bases spanning the gap. The CDR3 DNA reads as TGTGCCAGCAGTCCCCCCCAGCCTACCTATGGCTACACCTTC. Protein product: CASSPPQPTYGYTF.

The chain carries TRBV9 and TRBJ2-1, with 11 bases fitting TRBD1. This CDR3 comprises 14 residues. J gave up 8 bases and V 2 bases, and 3 bases lay outside the gene matches. The germline V gene encodes CDR1 SGDLS and CDR2 YYNGEE. The CDR3 loop is CASSVGQGVYEQFF. The CDR3 region has the DNA TGTGCCAGCAGCGTGGGACAGGGGGTCTATGAGCAGTTCTTC.

The chain has TRBV20-1 and TRBJ2-5; the D gene is possibly TRBD1 (6 bases). The CDR3 totals 15 residues. The V gene's germline CDR1 is DFQATT and CDR2 SNEGSKA (reference sequence). Trimming took off 3 bases at V and 3 bases at J, with 17 bases between the two ends. This CDR3 reads CSASRGRGSEETQYF. CDR3 coding DNA: TGCAGTGCTAGTAGGGGTAGGGGGTCCGAAGAGACCCAGTACTTC.

The chain uses TRBV9 and TRBJ1-1; unclear D gene. The CDR3 runs to 13 residues. From germline, CDR1 is SGDLS and CDR2 YYNGEE. The ends were cut back, 2 bases at V and 3 bases at J, with 8 bases in the middle. The CDR3 sequence is CASSVWRDTEAFF. In DNA form, the CDR3 reads TGTGCCAGCAGCGTGTGGAGGGACACTGAAGCTTTCTTT.

The chain employs TRBV20-1 and TRBJ2-7; 10 bases are a match to TRBD2. The J call is doubtful: the DNA matches TRBJ2-5 better. This CDR3 is built from 15 residues. Germline V gene lookup returns CDR1 DFQATT and CDR2 SNEGSKA (reference sequence). The CDR3 region is CSARDPSGGGETQYF. CDR3 nucleotide sequence: TGCAGTGCTAGAGATCCAAGCGGGGGGGGTGAGACCCAGTACTTC.

This clonotype was detected once. The junction departs from the called germline gene at one end, perhaps through a read error. The gene calls are TRBV12-3 or TRBV12-4 and TRBJ1-5; 8 nucleotides align to TRBD1. The CDR3 totals 14 residues. The CDR3 DNA reads as TGTGCCAGCAGCTTAGGACAGGGTGGCAAGCCCCAGCATTTT. Translated: CASSLGQGGKPQHF.

CDR3 protein: CASTRGGMAGANVLTF. The CDR3 DNA sequence: TGTGCCAGCACCAGGGGGGGTATGGCTGGGGCCAACGTCCTGACTTTC. The chain recombines TRBV6-5 with TRBJ2-6; perhaps D is TRBD1 or TRBD2 (7 bases each). The V gene lost 7 bases and the J gene lost 2 bases, with 15 bases spanning the gap. Germline V gene lookup returns CDR1 MNHEY and CDR2 SVGAGI. The CDR3 length is 16 residues.

The chain uses TRBV11-2 and TRBJ2-1; D perhaps matches TRBD1 (5 bases). With 4 bases removed from V and 2 bases from J, the gap between germline ends came to 9 bases. The CDR3 consists of 14 residues. Germline V CDR1 and CDR2: SGHAT, FQNNGV. The CDR3 coding sequence is TGTGCCAGCAGCTCGTGGGGCACCTACAATGAGCAGTTCTTC. Its protein is CASSSWGTYNEQFF. The variable domain in full, with the rest retrieved from reference TRBV11-2 and TRBJ2-1, is EAGVAQSPRYKIIEKRQSVAFWCNPISGHATLYWYQQILGQGPKLLIQFQNNGVVDDSQLPKDRFSAERLKGVDSTLKIQPAKLEDSAVYLCASSSWGTYNEQFFGPGTRLTVL.

The chain joins TRBV6-6 to TRBJ2-5; 11 bases are a match to TRBD1. The CDR3 has 16 residues. V lost 0 bases and J lost 5; bases outside the gene matches: 5. Germline CDR1 is MNHNY and CDR2 is SVGAGI (reference sequence). The CDR3 loop is CASSYSRTGGVETQYF. In nucleotides, the CDR3 is TGTGCCAGCAGTTACTCGCGGACAGGGGGCGTGGAGACCCAGTACTTC.

With regard to this clonotype: A read error is likely, as this CDR3 ends without the conserved phenylalanine or tryptophan. The chain links TRBV3-1 to TRBJ2-1; TRBD2 aligns across 7 bases. The DNA matches TRBJ2-7 better at its end, which makes the J call doubtful. The CDR3 sequence is 15 residues long. CDR1 LGHDT and CDR2 YNNKEL come from the germline V gene (reference sequence). CDR3 coding DNA: TGTGCCAGCAGCTCTGCCCCAGCGGGAAACAATGAGCAGTACTCC. It is translated as CASSSAPAGNNEQYS.

This clonotype was observed a single time. This CDR3 is CASSLEPAYEQYF. The DNA for the CDR3 is TGTGCCAGCAGCCTCGAACCCGCCTACGAGCAGTACTTC. The chain employs TRBV3-1 and TRBJ2-4; D call uncertain. The J call may be faulty, since TRBJ2-7 better matches the DNA end. Per the germline V gene, CDR1 is LGHDT and CDR2 is YNNKEL (reference sequence). The CDR3 length is 13 residues.

CDR3 nucleotide sequence: TGTGCCAGCAGGGTTCCAAGACAGGGGACAAATGAGCAGTTCTTC. Translated: CASRVPRQGTNEQFF. The genes are TRBV7-2 and TRBJ2-1; TRBD1 aligns across 8 bases. Germline CDR1 and CDR2: SGHTA and FQGNSA. The CDR3 totals 15 residues. With V trimmed by 6 bases and J by 7 bases, 11 bases remained unmatched.

The CDR3 sequence: CASHRISTTTEAFF. The CDR3 DNA sequence: TGTGCCAGCCACAGGATTTCCACCACCACTGAAGCTTTCTTT. The chain carries TRBV6-2 or TRBV6-3 and TRBJ1-1; perhaps TRBD1 as D (5 bases). Germline V gene lookup returns CDR1 MNHEY and CDR2 SVGEGT. The CDR3 has 14 amino acids. V was pared by 8 bases and J by 4 bases, with 17 bases between.

The CDR3 is CASSLSSYRDEKLFF. CDR3 in DNA: TGTGCCAGCAGTTTAAGCTCCTACAGGGATGAAAAACTGTTTTTT. The chain couples TRBV12-3 or TRBV12-4 to TRBJ1-4, with D tentatively TRBD1 (6 bases). V was cut by 2 bases and J by 6 bases, with 13 bases left in between. CDR3 length equals 15 residues.

The table lists this clonotype with a few counts. The rearrangement joins TRBV7-2 to TRBJ2-1; 14 positions match TRBD2. In germline, CDR1 is SGHTA, CDR2 FQGNSA. V shed 4 bases, J shed 6 bases, and the junction held 5 bases outside the gene matches. This CDR3 spans 16 amino acids. In DNA form, the CDR3 reads TGTGCCAGCAGCTCTCGACTAGCGGGGGGGCCCAATGAGCAGTTCTTC. It translates to CASSSRLAGGPNEQFF.